The sequence of this T cell receptor (beta chain) was determined in a study of T cell responses to AZD1222 COVID-19 vaccine (dated by TCRdb to about 2021). Some background on the complete study: Because spike-specific TCR depth and breadth did not differ between the two schedules, AZD1222 recipients who got a second dose at roughly 4 weeks were pooled with those who got a second dose at roughly 12 weeks. Trial participants were enrolled into age subgroups of 18-55, 56-69 and 70-plus years, which contained roughly 140, 27 and 60 TCR-sequenced participants, respectively. TCR sequencing was performed for approximately 240 trial participants, of whom around 200 were given two doses of AZD1222 and around 25 were given two doses of MenACWY control vaccine. Broad study findings and their caveats: After two AZD1222 doses, spike-specific TCR breadth and depth were significantly higher than at day 0 and than in MenACWY recipients. Participants were mostly white British, with more females than males. The authors suggested clonal diversity may have been underestimated. The 56-69-year group was small, and its depth increase did not reach significance, likely because of low power. Vaccine-associated CD4 TCRs spanned the whole spike protein, with dominant responses in regions 160-218 and 743-854. Nearly half of unique spike-specific TCRs reportedly recognized epitopes outside regions mutated in the B.1.351 and B.1.1.7 variants. Conclusions about previously exposed vaccinees were limited because only a handful of AZD1222 recipients were SARS-CoV-2 seropositive at baseline. Because no day 14 peak-response samples were available, the repertoires could be characterized only after the peak T cell response.

The V end gives up 4 bases and the J end 0 bases, leaving 5 bases in the junction not matched to a gene. Reading the germline V gene gives CDR1 SGDLS and CDR2 YYNGEE. CDR3 length: 18 amino acids, cysteine to phenylalanine. Only the CDR3 part of the read is kept: 54 bases, read in frame from the first base. The CDR3 regions of human TCRbeta chains were analyzed by immunosequencing. The study's processing was this. TCRs in the repertoires were compared against a reference library of SARS-CoV-2-specific TCRs that had been generated with the MIRA antigen-specificity platform. Breadth was defined as the fraction of unique TCRs that were SARS-CoV-2-associated. Depth was defined as the fraction of total T cells that were SARS-CoV-2-associated. Using the MIRA data, each spike-specific TCR was assigned both to the spike region to which the TCR was reactive and to a CD4 or CD8 class. Log10-transformed breadth and depth values were compared by one-way ANOVA with Sidak's multiple comparisons tests. Entries here come from immuneACCESS through TCRdb and include only in-frame sequences with V and J called. Some clones fail to appear in such tables; in the studies checked, an unresolved V gene covers under half of the shortfall, and the cause of the remainder is unknown. The V and J calls and clone size were taken over from that table, and D and trimming were inferred from the DNA. The sample table lists roughly 150,000 clones, roughly 90% of them with a count of one. Approximately 5.7% of the sample comes from the top ten.

Per the publication, the time point label means: baseline before first vaccination. Vaccinee samples were obtained from the UK trials COV001 and COV002, which included a single-blind randomized controlled phase 2/3 trial of AZD1222 (ChAdOx1 nCoV-19) in healthy adults. For TCRbeta chain sequencing, PBMC samples from trial participants were taken at day 0 and at day 28 after the second dose. This clone was recorded only once. What antigen it recognizes has not been identified. No base-level quality is on record; no much larger clone is a single base apart. Recombination joined TRBV9 with TRBJ2-2; 14 bases in the middle match TRBD2. The sample consisted of peripheral blood, taken on day 0 of AZD1222 vaccination. This clonotype originated in an adult in good health. The DNA sequence follows: TGTGCCAGCAGCTTGGCGACTAGCGGGAGGGCGAACACCGGGGAGCTGTTTTTT. Translated, it gives CASSLATSGRANTGELFF.